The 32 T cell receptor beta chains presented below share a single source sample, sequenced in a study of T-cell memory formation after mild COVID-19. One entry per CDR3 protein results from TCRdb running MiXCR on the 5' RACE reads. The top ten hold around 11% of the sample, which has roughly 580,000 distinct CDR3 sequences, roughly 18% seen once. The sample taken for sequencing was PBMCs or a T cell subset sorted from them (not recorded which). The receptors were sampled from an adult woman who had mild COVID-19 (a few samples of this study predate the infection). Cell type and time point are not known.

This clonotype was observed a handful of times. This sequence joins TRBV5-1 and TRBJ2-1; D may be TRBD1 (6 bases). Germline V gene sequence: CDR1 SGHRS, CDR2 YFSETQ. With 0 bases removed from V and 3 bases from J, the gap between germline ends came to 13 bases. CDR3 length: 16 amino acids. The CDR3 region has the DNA TGCGCCAGCAGCTTGGTATCAGGGGAGAACTACAATGAGCAGTTCTTC. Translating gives CASSLVSGENYNEQFF.

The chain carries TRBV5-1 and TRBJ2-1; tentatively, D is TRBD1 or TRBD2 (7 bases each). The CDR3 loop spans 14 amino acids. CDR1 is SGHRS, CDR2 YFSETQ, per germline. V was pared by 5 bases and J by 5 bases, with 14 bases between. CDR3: CASRVQGGHNEQFF. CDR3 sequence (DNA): TGCGCCAGCAGAGTCCAGGGGGGGCACAATGAGCAGTTCTTC.

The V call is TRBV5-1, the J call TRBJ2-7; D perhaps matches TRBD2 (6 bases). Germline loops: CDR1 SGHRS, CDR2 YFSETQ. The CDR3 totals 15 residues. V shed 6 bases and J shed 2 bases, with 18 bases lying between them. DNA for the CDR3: TGCGCCAGCAAGGGCGGGCTAGCGAACCCCTACGAGCAGTACTTC. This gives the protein CASKGGLANPYEQYF.

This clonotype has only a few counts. The CDR3 here is CASSSLTGTVNTEAFF. The CDR3 DNA follows: TGCGCCAGCAGCTCTCTCACCGGGACGGTGAACACTGAAGCTTTCTTT. V gene TRBV5-1 combines with J gene TRBJ1-1; maybe TRBD1 (5 bases). The CDR3 runs to 16 residues. Germline values: CDR1 SGHRS, CDR2 YFSETQ. Between the trimmed V and J ends, which lost 3 bases and 0 bases, there was a span of 15 bases.

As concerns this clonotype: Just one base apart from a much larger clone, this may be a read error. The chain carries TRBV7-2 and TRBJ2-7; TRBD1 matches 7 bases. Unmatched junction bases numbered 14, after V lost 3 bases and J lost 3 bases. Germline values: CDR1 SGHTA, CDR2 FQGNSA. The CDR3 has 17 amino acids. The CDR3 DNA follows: TGTGCCAGCAGCTTTAGACCGGGACAGTGGCTCTTCTACGAGCAGTACTTC. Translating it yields CASSFRPGQWLFYEQYF.

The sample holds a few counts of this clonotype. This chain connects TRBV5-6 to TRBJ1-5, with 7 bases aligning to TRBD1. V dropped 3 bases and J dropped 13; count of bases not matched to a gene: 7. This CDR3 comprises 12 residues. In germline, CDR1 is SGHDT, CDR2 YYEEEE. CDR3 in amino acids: CASSSRRQGQHF. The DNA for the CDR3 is TGTGCCAGCAGCTCTCGCCGACAGGGTCAGCATTTT.

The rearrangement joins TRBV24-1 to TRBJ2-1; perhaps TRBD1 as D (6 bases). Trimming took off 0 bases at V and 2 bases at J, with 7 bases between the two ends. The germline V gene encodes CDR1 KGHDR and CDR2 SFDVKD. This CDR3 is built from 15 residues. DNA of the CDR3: TGTGCCACCAGTGATTTGAGGGGGACCTACAATGAGCAGTTCTTC. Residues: CATSDLRGTYNEQFF.

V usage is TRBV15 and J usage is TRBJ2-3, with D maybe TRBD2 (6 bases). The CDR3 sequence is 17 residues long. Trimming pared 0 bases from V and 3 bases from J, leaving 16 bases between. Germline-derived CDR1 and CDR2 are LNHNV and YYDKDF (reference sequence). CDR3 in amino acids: CATSRDRAGLGTDTQYF. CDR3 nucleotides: TGTGCCACCAGCAGAGATCGGGCGGGATTGGGGACAGATACGCAGTATTTT.

The CDR3 coding sequence is TGTGCCAGCAGCCTCAAAGGACAGGGAACCGGAAACACCATATATTTT. Its translation: CASSLKGQGTGNTIYF. The chain employs TRBV6-5 and TRBJ1-3, with 8 bases identical to TRBD1. CDR1 MNHEY and CDR2 SVGAGI come from the germline V gene. With 6 bases clipped from V and 4 bases from J, the junction kept 11 bases outside the gene matches. The CDR3 sequence is 16 residues long.

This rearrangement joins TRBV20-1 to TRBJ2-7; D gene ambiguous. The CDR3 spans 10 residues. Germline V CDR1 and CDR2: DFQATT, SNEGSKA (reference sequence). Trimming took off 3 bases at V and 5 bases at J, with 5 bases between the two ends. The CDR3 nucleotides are TGCAGTGCTAGTTTCCACGAGCAGTACTTC. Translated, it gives CSASFHEQYF.

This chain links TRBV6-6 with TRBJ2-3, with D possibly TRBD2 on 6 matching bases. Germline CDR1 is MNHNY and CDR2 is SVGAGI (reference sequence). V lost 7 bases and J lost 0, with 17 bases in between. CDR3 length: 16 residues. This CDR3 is CASTPRRGRSTDTQYF. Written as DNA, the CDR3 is TGTGCCAGCACCCCAAGGCGGGGCCGTAGCACAGATACGCAGTATTTT.

The CDR3 protein is CASSQFRRSEQFF. DNA for the CDR3: TGTGCCAGCAGCCAGTTCAGAAGGAGTGAGCAGTTCTTC. J is TRBJ2-1 and V is TRBV14; no definite D call. There are 13 residues in the CDR3. V lost 3 bases and J 9 bases, leaving 12 bases between the germline ends. The germline CDR1 and CDR2 sequences are SGHDN and FVKESK.

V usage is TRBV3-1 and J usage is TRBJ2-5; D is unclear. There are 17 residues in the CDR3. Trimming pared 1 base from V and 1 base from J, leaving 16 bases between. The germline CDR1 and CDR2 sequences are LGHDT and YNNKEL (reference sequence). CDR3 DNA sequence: TGTGCCAGCAGCCAAGGGTTTCTCCCCCCGGCCCAAGAGACCCAGTACTTC. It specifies CASSQGFLPPAQETQYF.

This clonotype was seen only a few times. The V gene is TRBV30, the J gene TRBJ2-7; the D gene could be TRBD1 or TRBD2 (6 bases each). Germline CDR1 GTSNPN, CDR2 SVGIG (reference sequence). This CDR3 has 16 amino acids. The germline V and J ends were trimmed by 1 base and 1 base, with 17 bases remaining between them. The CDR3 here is CAWSALGGWESYEQYF. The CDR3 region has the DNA TGTGCCTGGAGTGCATTAGGGGGGTGGGAATCCTACGAGCAGTACTTC.

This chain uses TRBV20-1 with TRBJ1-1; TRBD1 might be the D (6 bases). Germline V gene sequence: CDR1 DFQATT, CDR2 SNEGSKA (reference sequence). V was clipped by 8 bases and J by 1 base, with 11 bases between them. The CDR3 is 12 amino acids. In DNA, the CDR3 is TGCAGTATTGACAGGCAGAACACTGAAGCTTTCTTT. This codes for CSIDRQNTEAFF.

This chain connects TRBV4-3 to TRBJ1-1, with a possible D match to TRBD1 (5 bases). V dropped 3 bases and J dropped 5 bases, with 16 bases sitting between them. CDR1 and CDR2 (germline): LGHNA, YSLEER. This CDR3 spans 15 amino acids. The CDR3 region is CASSQSMGGRTEAFF. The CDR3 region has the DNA TGCGCCAGCAGCCAGTCCATGGGGGGGAGGACTGAAGCTTTCTTT.

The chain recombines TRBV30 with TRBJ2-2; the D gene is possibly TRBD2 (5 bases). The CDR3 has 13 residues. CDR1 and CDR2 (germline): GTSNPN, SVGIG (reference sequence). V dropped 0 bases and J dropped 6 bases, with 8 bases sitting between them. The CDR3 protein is CAWSVLEAGELFF. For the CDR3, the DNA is TGTGCCTGGAGTGTACTGGAGGCCGGGGAGCTGTTTTTT.

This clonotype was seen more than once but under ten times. The CDR3 bases are TGTGCCAGCTCACCAACCGGGACAGGGACGTACGAGCAGTACTTC. Translated: CASSPTGTGTYEQYF. The rearrangement links TRBV18 to TRBJ2-7; 9 nucleotides agree with TRBD1. The CDR3 is made up of 15 amino acids. CDR1 and CDR2 from the germline V gene are KGHSH and LQKENI. V lost 2 bases and J lost 4; bases outside the gene matches: 6.

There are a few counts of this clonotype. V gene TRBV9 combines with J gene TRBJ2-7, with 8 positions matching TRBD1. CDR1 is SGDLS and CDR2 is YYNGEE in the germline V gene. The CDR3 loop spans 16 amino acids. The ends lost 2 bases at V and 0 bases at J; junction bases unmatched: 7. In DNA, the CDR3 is TGTGCCAGCAGCGTCGGACAGGGAGCAAGCTCCTACGAGCAGTACTTC. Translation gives CASSVGQGASSYEQYF.

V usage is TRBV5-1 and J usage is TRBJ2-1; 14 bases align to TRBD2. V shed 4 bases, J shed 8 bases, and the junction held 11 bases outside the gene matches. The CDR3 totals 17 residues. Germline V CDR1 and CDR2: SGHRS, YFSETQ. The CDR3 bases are TGCGCCAGCAGCGTCGTCCCTCCGGGACTAGCGGGAGATGAGCAGTTCTTC. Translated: CASSVVPPGLAGDEQFF. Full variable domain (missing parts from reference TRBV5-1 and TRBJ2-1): KAGVTQTPRYLIKTRGQQVTLSCSPISGHRSVSWYQQTPGQGLQFLFEYFSETQRNKGNFPGRFSGRQFSNSRSEMNVSTLELGDSALYLCASSVVPPGLAGDEQFFGPGTRLTVL.

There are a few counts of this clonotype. This CDR3 is CASRPGLADSSYNEQFF. The DNA for the CDR3 is TGTGCCAGCAGACCGGGACTAGCGGACAGCTCCTACAATGAGCAGTTCTTC. J is TRBJ2-1 and V is TRBV7-9; 11 nucleotides align to TRBD2. The CDR3 spans 17 residues. CDR1 SEHNR and CDR2 FQNEAQ come from the germline V gene (reference sequence). V dropped 6 bases and J dropped 0; count of bases not matched to a gene: 7.

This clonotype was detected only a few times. The chain's CDR3 is CASSQGYGNTEAFF. The CDR3 region has the DNA TGTGCCAGCAGCCAAGGATACGGAAACACTGAAGCTTTCTTT. The chain is built from TRBV3-1 and TRBJ1-1, with D unresolved. The CDR3 spans 14 residues. Per the germline V gene, CDR1 is LGHDT and CDR2 is YNNKEL (reference sequence). V lost 1 base, J lost 2 bases, and 8 bases lay in between.

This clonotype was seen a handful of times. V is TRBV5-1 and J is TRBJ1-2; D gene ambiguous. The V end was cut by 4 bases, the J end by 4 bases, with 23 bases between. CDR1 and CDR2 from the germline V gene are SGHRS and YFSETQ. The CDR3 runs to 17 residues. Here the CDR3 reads CASSLGVLDGERYGYTF. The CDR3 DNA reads TGCGCCAGCAGCCTCGGCGTTTTGGACGGGGAACGCTATGGCTACACCTTC.

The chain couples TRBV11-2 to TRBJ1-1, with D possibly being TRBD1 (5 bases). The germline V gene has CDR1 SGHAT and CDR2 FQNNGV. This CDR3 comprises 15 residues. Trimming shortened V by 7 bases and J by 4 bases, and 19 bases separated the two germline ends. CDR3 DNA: TGTGCCAGCACCCTTCGGGGACTACTCCCCACTGAAGCTTTCTTT. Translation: CASTLRGLLPTEAFF.

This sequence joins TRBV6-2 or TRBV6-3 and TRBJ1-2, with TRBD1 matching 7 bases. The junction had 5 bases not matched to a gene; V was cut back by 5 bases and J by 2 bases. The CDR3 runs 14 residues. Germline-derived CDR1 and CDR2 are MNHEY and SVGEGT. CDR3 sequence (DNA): TGTGCCAGCAGTAACGACAGGGTGAACTATGGCTACACCTTC. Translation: CASSNDRVNYGYTF.

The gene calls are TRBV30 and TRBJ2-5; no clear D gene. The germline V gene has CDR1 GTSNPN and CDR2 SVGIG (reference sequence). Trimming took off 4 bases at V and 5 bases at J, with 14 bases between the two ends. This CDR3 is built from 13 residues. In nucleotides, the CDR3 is TGTGCCTGGAATAGTCAGCTTATGGAGACCCAGTACTTC. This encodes CAWNSQLMETQYF.

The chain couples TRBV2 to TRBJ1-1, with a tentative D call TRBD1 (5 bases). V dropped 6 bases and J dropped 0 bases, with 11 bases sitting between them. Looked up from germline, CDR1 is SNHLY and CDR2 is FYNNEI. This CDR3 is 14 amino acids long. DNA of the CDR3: TGTGCCAGCAGGGCTGGGACGGTGAACACTGAAGCTTTCTTT. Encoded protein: CASRAGTVNTEAFF.

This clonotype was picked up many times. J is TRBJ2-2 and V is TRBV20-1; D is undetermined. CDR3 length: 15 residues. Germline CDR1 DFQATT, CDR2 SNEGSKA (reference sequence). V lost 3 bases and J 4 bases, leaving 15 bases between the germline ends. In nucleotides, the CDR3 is TGCAGTGCTAGGGACCCTTTTCGGAGCACCGGGGAGCTGTTTTTT. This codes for CSARDPFRSTGELFF.

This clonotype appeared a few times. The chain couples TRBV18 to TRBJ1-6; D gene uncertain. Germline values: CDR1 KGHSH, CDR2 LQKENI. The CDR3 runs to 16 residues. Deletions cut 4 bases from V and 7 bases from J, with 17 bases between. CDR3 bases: TGTGCCAGCTCACTACGTAAAGGGAAGGAAAATTCACCCCTCCACTTT. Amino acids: CASSLRKGKENSPLHF.

The CDR3 bases are TGTGCCAGCAGTGACTCGAGATTTCGGGAGCAGTTCTTC. Translated, it gives CASSDSRFREQFF. The genes are TRBV6-4 and TRBJ2-1; D call uncertain. Germline V lookup: CDR1 MRHNA, CDR2 SNTAGT. The V gene lost 0 bases and the J gene lost 10 bases, with 10 bases spanning the gap. The CDR3 is 13 residues long.

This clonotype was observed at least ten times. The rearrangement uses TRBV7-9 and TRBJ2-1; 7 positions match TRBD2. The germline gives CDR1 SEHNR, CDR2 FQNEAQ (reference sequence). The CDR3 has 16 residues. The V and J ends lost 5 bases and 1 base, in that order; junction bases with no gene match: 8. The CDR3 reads CASSHVRGDSYNEQFF. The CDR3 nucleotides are TGTGCCAGCAGCCATGTTCGGGGGGATTCCTACAATGAGCAGTTCTTC.

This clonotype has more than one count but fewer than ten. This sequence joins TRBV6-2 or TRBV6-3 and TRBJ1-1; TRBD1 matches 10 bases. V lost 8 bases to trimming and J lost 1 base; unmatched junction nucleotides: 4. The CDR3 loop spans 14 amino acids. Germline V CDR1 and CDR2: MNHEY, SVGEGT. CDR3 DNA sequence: TGTGCCAGCGGGACAGGGGACCAGAACACTGAAGCTTTCTTT. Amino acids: CASGTGDQNTEAFF.